Shown below are 2 T cell receptor beta chains from a single sample sequenced in a study of blood T cell repertoires in COVID-19. Assay used: immunoSEQ multiplex PCR; TCRdb lists only in-frame clones, some missing. The table records hundreds of thousands of clones, roughly 86% of them present only once. Specimen: PBMCs or T cells enriched from blood (not recorded which). Receptors originate from a man in his forties in a cohort exposed to, infected with or recovered from COVID-19 (not recorded which).

This chain uses TRBV11-1 with TRBJ1-3; D is uncertain. The CDR3 length is 15 residues. Trimming took 2 bases from V and 0 from J, leaving 8 bases between them. CDR1 and CDR2 (germline): SGHAT, FQDESV (reference sequence). The CDR3 here is CASSLRASSGNTIYF. CDR3 coding DNA: TGTGCCAGCAGCTTAAGAGCGAGCTCTGGAAACACCATATATTTT.

V gene TRBV10-2 combines with J gene TRBJ1-5; D uncertain. V lost 4 bases, J lost 7 bases, and 11 bases lay in between. CDR3 length: 13 residues. Germline CDR1 is WSHSY and CDR2 is SAAADI. The CDR3 coding sequence is TGCGCCAGCAGTGTGGTGTCGGGGCAGCCCCAGCATTTT. Translation: CASSVVSGQPQHF.